The clone carrying this TCR beta chain was observed at least ten times. Its antigen is unknown. The data were obtained in a study of Graves' ophthalmopathy and Graves' hyperthyroidism. Investigators amplified TCR beta CDR3 regions from RNA transcripts. HTBI-primed RT-PCR formed the first round, and a multiplex PCR formed the second. In TCRdb, the multiplex PCR reads were re-called with MiXCR into one record per CDR3 protein. The sample comprises roughly 400,000 distinct CDR3 sequences, around 17% of which are singletons, and 1.6% rests with the top ten. Germline values: CDR1 KGHSH, CDR2 LQKENI. CDR3 length: 16 residues. J was trimmed by 4 bases and V by 3 bases; bases with no gene match: 11. Study results and caveats: In blood appeared most of the expanded thyroid clonotypes whose frequency exceeded 0.001.

Exclusion covered patients with other autoimmune diseases or uncontrolled infections (as well as pregnancy or lactation). The diagnostic workup employed clinical symptoms, serum thyroxine, TRAb, thyroid ultrasound and orbital computed tomography. The sequencing sample was made of peripheral blood. The TCR originated in a woman aged 18-30 years with Graves' ophthalmopathy. The genes are TRBV18 and TRBJ2-5; 7 bases match TRBD2. CDR3: CASSPLLALNGETQYF. The CDR3 DNA sequence: TGTGCCAGCTCACCGTTACTAGCGCTCAACGGAGAGACCCAGTACTTC.